The next 18 T cell receptor beta chains were all read from a single sample in a study of control samples from healthy donors and cancer patients. Method: immunoSEQ multiplex PCR; TCRdb's copy keeps in-frame clones and lacks some. The sample contains 95,000 to 120,000 clones, just under 85% of which appear only once. Sequenced material: blood. These TCRs come from a man aged 18-30 years in good health.

The chain recombines TRBV24-1 with TRBJ2-5; D gene uncertain. Germline CDR1 reads KGHDR; CDR2 reads SFDVKD. The CDR3 contains 13 residues. V was cut by 8 bases and J by 0 bases, with 9 bases left in between. CDR3 region: CATMDPYQETQYF. The CDR3 nucleotides read TGTGCCACCATGGACCCGTACCAAGAGACCCAGTACTTC.

The chain couples TRBV6-2 or TRBV6-3 to TRBJ1-5; 7 bases match TRBD1. After removal of 6 bases from V and 4 bases from J, the junction contained 15 bases not matched to a gene. Germline loops: CDR1 MNHEY, CDR2 SVGEGT. The CDR3 contains 17 residues. CDR3 bases: TGTGCCAGCAGCAGGGGGAGACAGGGAAGGATTAATCAGCCCCAGCATTTT. Residues: CASSRGRQGRINQPQHF.

This chain uses TRBV7-9 with TRBJ1-2; TRBD1 matches at 7 bases. The CDR3 runs to 13 residues. V shed 5 bases and J 4 bases; nucleotides not matched to a gene: 4. Germline CDR1 is SEHNR and CDR2 is FQNEAQ (reference sequence). The CDR3 nucleotides are TGTGCCAGCAGCCTGGGACAGAGCTATGGCTACACCTTC. This sequence encodes CASSLGQSYGYTF.

This clone has ten or more counts. The V call is TRBV29-1, the J call TRBJ2-7; D might be TRBD2 (5 bases). Between the trimmed V and J ends, which lost 4 bases and 5 bases, there was a span of 9 bases. The CDR3 totals 11 residues. Germline CDR1 reads SQVTM; CDR2 reads ANQGSEA. DNA of the CDR3: TGCAGCGTTGGAGGGTGGCACGAGCAGTACTTC. Translated, it gives CSVGGWHEQYF.

The chain employs TRBV19 and TRBJ1-5; 11 nucleotides line up with TRBD1. This CDR3 region has 17 residues. The ends lost 5 bases at V and 5 bases at J; junction bases unmatched: 11. Germline loops: CDR1 LNHDA, CDR2 SQIVND (reference sequence). DNA for the CDR3: TGTGCCAGTAGTGGCCACCTGGACAGGGGGCAACATCAGCCCCAGCATTTT. This codes for CASSGHLDRGQHQPQHF. The variable domain in full, completed from reference TRBV19 and TRBJ1-5, reads DGGITQSPKYLFRKEGQNVTLSCEQNLNHDAMYWYRQDPGQGLRLIYYSQIVNDFQKGDIAEGYSVSREKKESFPLTVTSAQKNPTAFYLCASSGHLDRGQHQPQHFGDGTRLSIL.

CDR3 bases: TGTGCCAGCCGGGGACAGGGAGCGGTGGAGGGCTACACCTTC. Protein product: CASRGQGAVEGYTF. The chain uses TRBV6-5 and TRBJ1-2; 9 nucleotides agree with TRBD1. The J segment lost 8 bases and the V segment lost 8 bases, leaving 12 bases of the junction unmatched. The CDR3 consists of 14 residues. CDR1 and CDR2 from the germline V gene are MNHEY and SVGAGI.

This clone was seen once. The J gene is TRBJ2-7, the V gene TRBV13; TRBD2 might be the D (6 bases). Per germline, CDR1 PRHDT and CDR2 FYEKMQ (reference sequence). This CDR3 comprises 14 residues. Trimming pared 5 bases from V and 6 bases from J, leaving 17 bases between. The CDR3: CASSPERGNSEQYF. The CDR3 nucleotides read TGTGCCAGCAGCCCCGAGCGCGGGAATAGCGAGCAGTACTTC.

The genes are TRBV11-2 and TRBJ2-3; TRBD2 might be the D (7 bases). Germline V gives CDR1 SGHAT, CDR2 FQNNGV. V was trimmed by 4 bases and J by 8 bases, leaving 16 bases between them. This CDR3 has 14 amino acids. The CDR3 bases are TGTGCCAGCAGCTCACCTAGGGGGGGTGTTACGCAGTATTTT. Encoded protein: CASSSPRGGVTQYF.

This chain uses TRBV6-5 with TRBJ2-7; tentatively, D is TRBD2 (6 bases). The CDR3 extends over 16 amino acids. The germline V and J ends were trimmed by 2 bases and 3 bases, with 17 bases remaining between them. Germline CDR1 reads MNHEY; CDR2 reads SVGAGI. CDR3 in amino acids: CASSYPGGKVYYEQYV. Here the CDR3 DNA reads TGTGCCAGCAGTTACCCCGGCGGGAAGGTCTACTACGAGCAGTACGTC.

V gene TRBV3-1 (or the pseudogene TRBV3-2) combines with J gene TRBJ1-5; 7 bases map to TRBD1. Per the germline V gene, CDR1 is LGHDT and CDR2 is YNNKEL (reference sequence). The CDR3 covers 18 residues. J was trimmed by 3 bases and V by 1 base; bases with no gene match: 12. This CDR3 is CASSQVPDRVKNNQPQHF. The CDR3, as DNA: TGTGCCAGCAGCCAAGTCCCTGACAGGGTAAAGAACAATCAGCCCCAGCATTTT.

This clone has only one observation. The chain is built from TRBV11-2 and TRBJ2-1; D remains unclear. This CDR3 contains 16 residues. Per germline, CDR1 SGHAT and CDR2 FQNNGV. V shed 8 bases and J shed 9 bases, with 26 bases lying between them. The CDR3 here is CASGPPRPYMGGEQFF. The CDR3 DNA follows: TGTGCCAGCGGACCGCCCAGACCTTATATGGGCGGTGAGCAGTTCTTC.

This rearrangement joins TRBV9 to TRBJ1-1; weak D call: TRBD1 (5 bases). CDR1 and CDR2 (germline): SGDLS, YYNGEE. This CDR3 has 14 amino acids. V was trimmed by 0 bases and J by 4 bases, leaving 10 bases between them. The CDR3 protein is CASSVAWGGTEAFF. The CDR3 nucleotides read TGTGCCAGCAGCGTAGCGTGGGGGGGCACTGAAGCTTTCTTT.

In this sample, this clone turned up a few times. The chain employs TRBV5-5 and TRBJ1-4; D unclear. The CDR3 sequence is 16 residues long. Germline values: CDR1 SGHKS, CDR2 YYEKEE (reference sequence). The V end was cut by 4 bases, the J end by 5 bases, with 18 bases between. As DNA, the CDR3 is TGTGCCAGCAGCCGCCGGACTCCCGGAGAAAATGAAAAACTGTTTTTT. As protein: CASSRRTPGENEKLFF.

This clone was detected only a few times. The chain is built from TRBV9 and TRBJ2-2, with D unresolved. V dropped 0 bases and J dropped 6 bases, with 3 bases sitting between them. The CDR3 covers 12 residues. Germline values: CDR1 SGDLS, CDR2 YYNGEE. The DNA for the CDR3 is TGTGCCAGCAGCGTAGTGTCCGGGGAGCTGTTTTTT. As protein: CASSVVSGELFF.

As to this clone: Other DNA sequences in the same sample also yield this CDR3. The chain links TRBV5-1 to TRBJ2-7; 11 nucleotides match TRBD1. The CDR3 covers 18 residues. CDR1 is SGHRS, CDR2 YFSETQ, per germline. J was trimmed by 6 bases and V by 5 bases; bases with no gene match: 19. As DNA, the CDR3 is TGCGCCAGCAGGGGACATGAAGGGACAGGGGGTCTTAGTCTCGAGCAGTACGTC. It specifies CASRGHEGTGGLSLEQYV.

V is TRBV27 and J is TRBJ1-2; the D is unclear. The CDR3 contains 20 residues. Germline V gene lookup returns CDR1 MNHEY and CDR2 SMNVEV (reference sequence). Trimming cost V 5 bases and J 4 bases, with 32 bases left between them. CDR3 in amino acids: CASSPYTAHEGVPSVYGYTF. CDR3 coding DNA: TGTGCCAGCAGTCCCTACACCGCCCATGAGGGCGTTCCCTCTGTCTATGGCTACACCTTC.

This chain connects TRBV5-8 to TRBJ2-5; no firm D call. V was pared by 4 bases and J by 5 bases, with 18 bases between. This CDR3 is built from 15 residues. Germline lookup yields CDR1 SGHTS and CDR2 YDEGEE. The CDR3 loop reads CASSLWGSDGETQYF. The CDR3 DNA reads as TGTGCCAGCAGCCTGTGGGGAAGTGACGGGGAGACCCAGTACTTC.

The chain joins TRBV2 to TRBJ2-2; D ambiguous. The CDR3 totals 13 residues. V lost 7 bases and J 3 bases, leaving 9 bases between the germline ends. Germline V gene data show CDR1 as SNHLY and CDR2 as FYNNEI. The CDR3, as DNA: TGTGCCAGCATTCGGGCGGACACCGGGGAGCTGTTTTTT. Protein product: CASIRADTGELFF.